This T cell receptor (beta chain) was sequenced in a study of molecular identifiers for immune sequencing clone quantification. Study-level background: Sequencing covered four of five parts into which replicate RNA from approximately 20,000 or 100,000 naive CD8 cells was split. General study results and limits: The sizes of highly expanded clones could be underestimated when identical TCR molecules share a barcode.

Bulk libraries came from a prior protocol with listed TCR primers. TCRdb redid the calling of the PCR reads with MiXCR, one entry per CDR3 protein. The sample records around 470,000 distinct CDR3 sequences, roughly a fifth being singletons. About this clonotype: Antigen: not known.

The V end lost 0 bases, the J end lost 16 bases, and 10 bases lay between the germline ends. The CDR3 has 12 amino acids. The germline V gene encodes CDR1 MRHNA and CDR2 SNTAGT. This TCR came from a human donor in good health. Some libraries in this study had Jurkat cell RNA spiked in. Material for sequencing was naive CD8+ T cells from blood, with Jurkat cell RNA spiked in. The sample's subset: FACS-sorted CD8+CD4-CCR7+CD45RA+ naive T cells. V usage is TRBV6-4 and J usage is TRBJ1-6; D gene uncertain. DNA for the CDR3: TGTGCCAGCAGTGACTCAGCCAGGCGACTCCACTTT. Translated: CASSDSARRLHF.